This entry concerns a single TCR beta chain. The antigen is unknown. CDR1 and CDR2 from the germline V gene are ENHRY and SYGVKD. CDR3 length: 15 residues. J lost 0 bases, V lost 6 bases, and 7 bases had no gene match. The data were taken from a study of T cell responses to AZD1222 COVID-19 vaccine. Whole-study results and caveats: Across the whole spike, CD4 TCRs peaked at regions 160-218 and 743-854.

Sequencing used immunoSEQ multiplex PCR; TCRdb keeps in-frame clones, though not all of them. The sample has approximately 90,000 clones; approximately 87% are singletons. The sample consisted of peripheral blood, taken on day 0 of AZD1222 vaccination. The sequence was collected from an adult in good health. The genes are TRBV10-3 and TRBJ1-2, with TRBD1 identical over 7 bases. CDR3 in amino acids: CAIRPTGATNYGYTF. CDR3 DNA: TGTGCCATCAGACCAACAGGGGCGACTAACTATGGCTACACCTTC.